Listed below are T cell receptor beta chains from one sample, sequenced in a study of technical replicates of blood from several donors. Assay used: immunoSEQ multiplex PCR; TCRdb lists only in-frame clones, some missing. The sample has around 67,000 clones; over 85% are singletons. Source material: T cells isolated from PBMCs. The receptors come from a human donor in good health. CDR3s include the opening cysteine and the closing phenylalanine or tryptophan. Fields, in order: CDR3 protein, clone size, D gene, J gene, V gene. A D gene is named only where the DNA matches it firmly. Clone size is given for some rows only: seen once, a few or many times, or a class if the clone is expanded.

CASRTTGAKEETQYF	-	TRBD1	TRBJ2-5	TRBV25-1
CARGGGRVYEQYF	-	TRBD2	TRBJ2-7	TRBV10-1
CAARDLRGYTF	-	-	TRBJ1-2	TRBV2
CAWITFPPQLRPYEKLFF	-	-	TRBJ1-4	TRBV30
CASRTGPSYGYTF	-	-	TRBJ1-2	TRBV5-8
CASSLDLTTPNNQPQHF	-	-	TRBJ1-5	TRBV7-8
CASSYSAGGYQPQHF	once	-	TRBJ1-5	TRBV6-5
CASSNPGTGGRETQYF	-	TRBD1	TRBJ2-5	TRBV7-3
CASSGQSREEAFF	-	-	TRBJ1-1	TRBV9
CASSIDGGRPGETQYF	-	TRBD2	TRBJ2-5	TRBV19
CASSFGPSTYQPQHF	-	-	TRBJ1-5	TRBV5-8
CASSEQPGELFF	-	-	TRBJ2-2	TRBV9
CASSLIDSLYGYTF	-	-	TRBJ1-2	TRBV5-1
CASSLARPQGGTEAFF	-	TRBD1	TRBJ1-1	TRBV7-8
CASSQWTGYQPQHF	once	TRBD1	TRBJ1-5	TRBV6-1
CASRDSSSYEQYF	-	-	TRBJ2-7	TRBV6-1
CASSITQGDTEAFF	few	TRBD1	TRBJ1-1	TRBV19
CASRELAGGHEQYF	-	TRBD2	TRBJ2-7	TRBV6-6
CASSYDFAVGTDTQYF	-	-	TRBJ2-3	TRBV5-6
CASSVGAQGTEAFF	-	-	TRBJ1-1	TRBV19
CASRGLDQETQYF	-	-	TRBJ2-5	TRBV6-1
CASIMQGTIKGGYTF	-	-	TRBJ1-2	TRBV28
CASSEGQGVGEQYF	-	TRBD1	TRBJ2-7	TRBV2